The 7 T cell receptor beta chains in this list originate from one sample, sequenced in a study of T cell responses to AZD1222 COVID-19 vaccine. Here immunoSEQ multiplex PCR was the method, and the copy in TCRdb shows in-frame clones only, minus some. In the table there are over 100,000 clones, around 90% of which are singletons. The sequencing used peripheral blood, collected on day 0 of AZD1222 vaccination. All receptors derive from an adult in good health.

The J gene is TRBJ2-1, the V gene TRBV11-2; TRBD2 agrees at 14 bases. Germline V lookup: CDR1 SGHAT, CDR2 FQNNGV. Trimming took 5 bases from V and 7 from J; bases not matched to a gene: 7. The CDR3 is made up of 16 amino acids. DNA of the CDR3: TGTGCCAGCAGCGCCGGACTAGCGGGGGGCGAGAATGAGCAGTTCTTC. Amino acid sequence: CASSAGLAGGENEQFF. The whole variable domain, filled in from reference TRBV11-2 and TRBJ2-1, reads EAGVAQSPRYKIIEKRQSVAFWCNPISGHATLYWYQQILGQGPKLLIQFQNNGVVDDSQLPKDRFSAERLKGVDSTLKIQPAKLEDSAVYLCASSAGLAGGENEQFFGPGTRLTVL.

The chain recombines TRBV19 with TRBJ2-1; D is unclear. This CDR3 has 18 residues. V was cut by 3 bases and J by 3 bases, with 21 bases left in between. CDR1 and CDR2 from the germline V gene are LNHDA and SQIVND (reference sequence). The CDR3, as DNA: TGTGCCAGTAGTATCGAATCTCCTCTGAGAGAGGTCTACAATGAGCAGTTCTTC. This translates into CASSIESPLREVYNEQFF.

This rearrangement joins TRBV19 to TRBJ1-5; D is perhaps TRBD1 (5 bases). This CDR3 has 16 amino acids. Trimming took off 5 bases at V and 3 bases at J, with 17 bases between the two ends. From germline, CDR1 is LNHDA and CDR2 SQIVND (reference sequence). The DNA for the CDR3 is TGTGCCAGTAGTCCCGGGGGGAGAGCCCTCAATCAGCCCCAGCATTTT. Translation: CASSPGGRALNQPQHF.

V usage is TRBV7-2 and J usage is TRBJ1-1; D gene ambiguous. The CDR3 has 13 residues. V lost 5 bases and J lost 0, with 7 bases in between. Looked up from germline, CDR1 is SGHTA and CDR2 is FQGNSA. For the CDR3, the DNA is TGTGCCAGCAGCCGATTATTGAACACTGAAGCTTTCTTT. Amino acid sequence: CASSRLLNTEAFF.

The V call is TRBV7-9, the J call TRBJ1-4; the D gene is possibly TRBD1 (5 bases). There are 15 residues in the CDR3. V was shortened by 8 bases and J by 0 bases, with 13 bases between the two germline ends. Germline CDR1 reads SEHNR; CDR2 reads FQNEAQ (reference sequence). The CDR3 is CASSGQTPTNEKLFF. CDR3 DNA: TGTGCCAGCTCGGGGCAGACACCAACTAATGAAAAACTGTTTTTT.

This chain joins TRBV7-9 and TRBJ1-4; no clear D gene. Deletions cut 3 bases from V and 7 bases from J, with 15 bases between. Germline loops: CDR1 SEHNR, CDR2 FQNEAQ (reference sequence). CDR3 length equals 15 residues. CDR3 loop: CASSFRLGRSEKLFF. DNA of the CDR3: TGTGCCAGCAGCTTTCGGCTTGGCCGAAGTGAAAAACTGTTTTTT.

This clone was observed once. The chain couples TRBV14 to TRBJ1-1; a weak D match, TRBD1 (5 bases). Deletions cut 4 bases from V and 1 base from J, with 7 bases between. The CDR3 sequence is 13 residues long. The germline V gene encodes CDR1 SGHDN and CDR2 FVKESK. Here the CDR3 DNA reads TGTGCCAGCAGCCCGAGGGGGAACACTGAAGCTTTCTTT. It is translated as CASSPRGNTEAFF.